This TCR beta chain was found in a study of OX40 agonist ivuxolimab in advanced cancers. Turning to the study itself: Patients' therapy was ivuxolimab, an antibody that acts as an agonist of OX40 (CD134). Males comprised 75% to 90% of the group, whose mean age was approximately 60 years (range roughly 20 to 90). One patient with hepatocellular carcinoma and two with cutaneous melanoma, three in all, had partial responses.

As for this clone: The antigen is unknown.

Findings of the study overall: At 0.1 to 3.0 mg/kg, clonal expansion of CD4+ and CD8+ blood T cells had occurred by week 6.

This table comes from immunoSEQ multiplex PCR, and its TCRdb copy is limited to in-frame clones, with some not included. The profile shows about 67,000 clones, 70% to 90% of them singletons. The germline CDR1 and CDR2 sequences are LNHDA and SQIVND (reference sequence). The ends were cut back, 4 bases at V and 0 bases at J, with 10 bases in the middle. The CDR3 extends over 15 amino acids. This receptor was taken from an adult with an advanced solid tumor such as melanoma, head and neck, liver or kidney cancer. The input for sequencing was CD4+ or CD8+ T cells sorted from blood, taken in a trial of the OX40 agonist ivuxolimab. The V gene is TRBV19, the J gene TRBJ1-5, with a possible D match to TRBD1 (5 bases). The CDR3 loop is CASSTRQTSNQPQHF. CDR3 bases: TGTGCCAGTAGTACCCGACAGACTAGCAATCAGCCCCAGCATTTT.